Listed here is a single T cell receptor beta chain. Its specificity is unknown. CDR1 SNHLY and CDR2 FYNNEI come from the germline V gene. Between the trimmed V and J ends, which lost 3 bases and 8 bases, there was a span of 17 bases. This CDR3 has 15 amino acids. This record belongs to a study of T cells after yellow fever vaccination. Conversion of TCR transcripts into cDNA relied on 5'RACE template switching, which added a universal primer site and UMIs. MiXCR, run by TCRdb on the 5' RACE reads, gives a single entry per CDR3 protein. This sample has some 340,000 distinct CDR3 sequences, with roughly a tenth found just once. Study-level findings and limits: Only a minor proportion of clonotypes was detected across both CD4 and CD8 compartments. Boosting was followed by the reappearance of most primary-vaccination clones (just under 97% CD4, around 91% CD8).

The receptor was derived from a man aged 18 to 30 who received the YFV17D yellow fever vaccine. Sequences were derived from CD4+ T cells sorted from PBMCs, sampled 45 days after the yellow fever booster vaccination. The chain links TRBV2 to TRBJ2-1; D unclear. DNA of the CDR3: TGTGCCAGCAGTGATATGCACTACACCTTAGATGAGCAGTTCTTC. Protein sequence: CASSDMHYTLDEQFF.